This TCR beta chain came from a study of OX40 agonist ivuxolimab in advanced cancers. Germline assignment: CDR1 SGHVS and CDR2 FNYEAQ. The CDR3 is made up of 16 amino acids. V lost 2 bases and J lost 4; bases outside the gene matches: 8. Some clones are missing from TCRdb's copy, which holds only in-frame ones; the method was immunoSEQ multiplex PCR. There are about 56,000 clones in the sample; roughly four fifths occur only once, and about 4.3% lies in the top ten. The V gene is TRBV7-6, the J gene TRBJ1-1; 9 bases match TRBD1. This sequence was found in an adult with an advanced solid tumor such as melanoma, head and neck, liver or kidney cancer. Specimen: CD4+ or CD8+ T cells sorted from blood, collected in a trial of the OX40 agonist ivuxolimab. The CDR3 protein is CASSLTPDRGTTEAFF. In DNA form, the CDR3 reads TGTGCCAGCAGCTTAACCCCGGACAGGGGAACCACTGAAGCTTTCTTT.